A selection of T cell receptor beta chains follows, all from one sample in a study of cytomegalovirus exposure and HLA in healthy donors. The method was immunoSEQ multiplex PCR; TCRdb's version includes in-frame clones alone and lacks a portion of them. Among about 140,000 clones, around 80% were seen once, and the ten largest hold 1.2%. The specimen sequenced was PBMCs. All receptors come from a female donor in good health and CMV-seronegative. CDR3s include the opening cysteine and the closing phenylalanine or tryptophan. The D gene is left open where the match is weak. Clone size is given for some rows only: seen once, a few or many times, or a class if the clone is expanded.

cdr3_nt cdr3_aa v_call d_call j_call clone_size
TGTGCCTGGAGTGTACAGGCCGGCTATATGGATACGCAGTATTTT CAWSVQAGYMDTQYF TRBV30 - TRBJ2-3 -
TGTGCTAGCAGCTTAGACGCGGCTAGCACAGATACGCAGTATTTT CASSLDAASTDTQYF TRBV7-7 - TRBJ2-3 -
TGTGCCAGCTCACCCAATGGACAGTCCACTGAAGCTTTCTTT CASSPNGQSTEAFF TRBV18 - TRBJ1-1 -
TGTGCCAGCACCCTAGCAGCTGGGAGGGCCGGGGAGCTGTTTTTT CASTLAAGRAGELFF TRBV28 TRBD2 TRBJ2-2 -
TGTGCCAGCAGTTGGACAGAGCCAACTAATGAAAAACTGTTTTTT CASSWTEPTNEKLFF TRBV2 - TRBJ1-4 -
TGTGCCAGTAGTATAACGGGGGGCACTGAAGCTTTCTTT CASSITGGTEAFF TRBV19 - TRBJ1-1 -
TGCGCCAGCAGCTTGGCTACCGGGACAGGGTTCTACGAGCAGTACTTC CASSLATGTGFYEQYF TRBV5-1 TRBD1 TRBJ2-7 -
TGTGCCAGCAGCTTCGACGGGGTTCGGGGCGGGGAGCTGTTTTTT CASSFDGVRGGELFF TRBV11-2 - TRBJ2-2 -
TGTGCCAGCCGGACAGGGATGAACACTGAAGCTTTCTTT CASRTGMNTEAFF TRBV28 TRBD1 TRBJ1-1 -
TGCGCCAGCAGCCACCTCCGGGCAGGGGAGGGTGAAAAACTGTTTTTT CASSHLRAGEGEKLFF TRBV4-1 - TRBJ1-4 -
TGTGCCAGCAGCTTAGGCCGGCGGCTAGCGGGAGGCGGGACCGGGGAGCTGTTTTTT CASSLGRRLAGGGTGELFF TRBV13 TRBD2 TRBJ2-2 -
TGCGCCAGCAGCCAAGAGACCGGGGAGACCCAGTACTTC CASSQETGETQYF TRBV4-1 - TRBJ2-5 -
TGTGCCAGCAGGACAGAGCCTATCATGAACACTGAAGCTTTCTTT CASRTEPIMNTEAFF TRBV2 - TRBJ1-1 -
TGTGCCAGCAGCTTGCCCAGGGGGCGAGGCACTGAAGCTTTCTTT CASSLPRGRGTEAFF TRBV5-6 TRBD1 TRBJ1-1 -
TGTGCCAGCAGCTTAGCCCCCAAGACAGGGGGTAAAGGACTGTTTTTT CASSLAPKTGGKGLFF TRBV7-9 TRBD1 TRBJ1-4 few
TGTGCCAGCAGCCACAAAGCCGGGGGTGCTTTCTTT CASSHKAGGAFF TRBV21-1 - TRBJ1-1 -
TGTGCCAGCAGTTTAATCCAGAACACTGAAGCTTTCTTT CASSLIQNTEAFF TRBV28 - TRBJ1-1 -
TGCGCCAGCAGCCAAGAGGGAGCGGGATACACAGATACGCAGTATTTT CASSQEGAGYTDTQYF TRBV4-1 TRBD2 TRBJ2-3 -
TGTGCCAGCAGCCAAGAAGGCGGGAGCTCCTACAATGAGCAGTTCTTC CASSQEGGSSYNEQFF TRBV4-2 TRBD2 TRBJ2-1 -
TGCGCCAGCAGCGCATCCGGGGATGGCTACACCTTC CASSASGDGYTF TRBV5-1 - TRBJ1-2 -
TGTGCCAGCAGCTTACGCGGCGGGAGGGCCAATAATGAGCAGTTCTTC CASSLRGGRANNEQFF TRBV11-3 TRBD2 TRBJ2-1 -
TGTGCCAGCAGCCCGGGACTCATGCGACAGCCCCAGCATTTT CASSPGLMRQPQHF TRBV28 - TRBJ1-5 -
TGTGCCAGCAGTTCTAGTACCGGGGAGCTGTTTTTT CASSSSTGELFF TRBV6-5 - TRBJ2-2 -
TGTGCCAGCTCGGAGGGGCAGGATAGCAATCAGCCCCAGCATTTT CASSEGQDSNQPQHF TRBV18 - TRBJ1-5 -
TGCAGCGTGCCGACTAGCGGGACCTCAGATACGCAGTATTTT CSVPTSGTSDTQYF TRBV29-1 TRBD2 TRBJ2-3 -
TGTGCCAGCAGCTTGGTGGGCCCTGGAACAGATACGCAGTATTTT CASSLVGPGTDTQYF TRBV7-9 - TRBJ2-3 -
TGTGCCAGCAGTTACCAATTTGCAACTAATGAAAAACTGTTTTTT CASSYQFATNEKLFF TRBV6-5 - TRBJ1-4 -
TGTGCCTGGGAACTAGCGGGCTCCACAGATACGCAGTATTTT CAWELAGSTDTQYF TRBV30 TRBD2 TRBJ2-3 -
TGTGCCAGCAGCCCAGGCTTCAATCAGCCCCAGCATTTT CASSPGFNQPQHF TRBV7-9 - TRBJ1-5 -
TGTGCCAGCAGTTTCCCTGGACAGGGAGGGCAGCCCCAGCATTTT CASSFPGQGGQPQHF TRBV28 TRBD1 TRBJ1-5 -
TGTGCCAGCAGCGTAGGTCGGTTAGCTAACTATGGCTACACCTTC CASSVGRLANYGYTF TRBV9 - TRBJ1-2 few
TGTGCCTGGAGTGCTAGCGGAGGAGCTGAGCAGTACTTC CAWSASGGAEQYF TRBV30 TRBD2 TRBJ2-7 -
TGTGCCAGCAGCTTGGGGCAGGGGGCACGTAACGGAGAGACCCAGTACTTC CASSLGQGARNGETQYF TRBV5-6 TRBD1 TRBJ2-5 -
TGTGCCACCCGTAGTGGGATAGCGGGAGGGCGACGAGAGACCCAGTACTTC CATRSGIAGGRRETQYF TRBV28 TRBD2 TRBJ2-5 -
TGTGCCAGCAGCGTTGAGGTATTCGGGGAAGGCTACACCTTC CASSVEVFGEGYTF TRBV5-6 - TRBJ1-2 -
TGTGCCAGCACTGGGACAGGGGATATCCACTCCTACGAGCAGTACTTC CASTGTGDIHSYEQYF TRBV2 TRBD1 TRBJ2-7 -
TGCAGCGTTGAAGATGGGACAGGGGAGGCGAACACTGAAGCTTTCTTT CSVEDGTGEANTEAFF TRBV29-1 TRBD1 TRBJ1-1 -
TGTGCCAGCTCACCACCAGCCCCGGCCTACGAGCAGTACTTC CASSPPAPAYEQYF TRBV18 - TRBJ2-7 -
TGTGCCAGCAGCTTGGCGGGGGGGCTGAGTGGGGCCAACGTCCTGACTTTC CASSLAGGLSGANVLTF TRBV5-6 TRBD2 TRBJ2-6 -
TGTGCCAGCAGCTTAGGTCTACAGGGTCACTATGGCTACACCTTC CASSLGLQGHYGYTF TRBV7-2 - TRBJ1-2 once
TGCGCCAGCAGCCAAGACCCGAGCGGGGGCCTTCCTGAAGCTTTCTTT CASSQDPSGGLPEAFF TRBV4-1 - TRBJ1-1 -
TGCAGCGTTCCAGGGGTTTTTGGTGAAAAACTGTTTTTT CSVPGVFGEKLFF TRBV29-1 - TRBJ1-4 -
TGTGCCAGCAGTGAAGAAAGACAGGTGCAGGAGACCCAGTACTTC CASSEERQVQETQYF TRBV25-1 - TRBJ2-5 -
TGTGCCACCTCGCCAGGGCCCTACGAGCAGTACTTC CATSPGPYEQYF TRBV19 - TRBJ2-7 -
TGCGCCAGCAGCTTGGGACAGGGGAGCGAGCAGTACTTC CASSLGQGSEQYF TRBV5-1 TRBD1 TRBJ2-7 -
TGTGCCAGCAGTCCCCTCGACTTTCTCTCCTACGAGCAGTACTTC CASSPLDFLSYEQYF TRBV25-1 - TRBJ2-7 -
TGTGCCAGCAGCATGGACGGAGGGATCTCTGGGGCCAACGTCCTGACTTTC CASSMDGGISGANVLTF TRBV2 - TRBJ2-6 -
TGTGCCAGTAGTATCGGGACAGGGAGCTCTGGGGCCAACGTCCTGACTTTC CASSIGTGSSGANVLTF TRBV19 TRBD1 TRBJ2-6 -
TGTGCCAGCAGTGCGGACTCCAATCAGCCCCAGCATTTT CASSADSNQPQHF TRBV6-4 - TRBJ1-5 -
TGTGCCAGCAGCCAATGGACTAGCGGGTCAACAGATACGCAGTATTTT CASSQWTSGSTDTQYF TRBV28 TRBD2 TRBJ2-3 -
TGCGCCAGCAGTGGGGGGGACTATCTATCCTACGAGCAGTACTTC CASSGGDYLSYEQYF TRBV10-2 TRBD2 TRBJ2-7 -